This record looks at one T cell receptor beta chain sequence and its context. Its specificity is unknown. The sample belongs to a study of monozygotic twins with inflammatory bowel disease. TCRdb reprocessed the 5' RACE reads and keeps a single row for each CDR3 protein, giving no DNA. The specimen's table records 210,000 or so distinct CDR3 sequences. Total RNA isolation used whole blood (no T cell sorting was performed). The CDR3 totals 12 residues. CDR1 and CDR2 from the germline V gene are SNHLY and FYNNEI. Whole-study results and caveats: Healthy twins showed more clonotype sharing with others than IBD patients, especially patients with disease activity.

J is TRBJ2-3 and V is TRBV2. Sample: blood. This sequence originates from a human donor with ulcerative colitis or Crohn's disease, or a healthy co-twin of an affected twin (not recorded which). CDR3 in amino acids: CATSSGTDTQYF.